This entry lists 19 T cell receptor beta chains sequenced from one sample in a study of OX40 agonist ivuxolimab in advanced cancers. Profiled with immunoSEQ multiplex PCR; TCRdb holds only in-frame clones, not every one. The repertoire includes approximately 54,000 clones, 84% of them detected once, and less than 4% sits in the top ten. Material: CD4+ or CD8+ T cells sorted from blood, obtained in a trial of the OX40 agonist ivuxolimab. The receptors here all came from an adult with an advanced solid tumor such as melanoma, head and neck, liver or kidney cancer.

The chain employs TRBV28 and TRBJ1-5; D is ambiguous. Germline V gives CDR1 MDHEN, CDR2 SYDVKM. V lost 6 bases, J lost 3 bases, and 24 bases lay in between. The CDR3 totals 18 residues. CDR3 amino acids: CASSPPGGLGSYNQPQHF. The CDR3 DNA reads TGTGCCAGCAGCCCTCCGGGCGGGTTAGGGTCCTACAATCAGCCCCAGCATTTT.

In nucleotides, the CDR3 is TGCGCCAGCAGCTTGTCAGGGTCTGGGGCCAACGTCCTGACTTTC. It translates to CASSLSGSGANVLTF. The chain has TRBV5-1 and TRBJ2-6; a possible D gene is TRBD1 (5 bases). V lost 1 base, J lost 1 base, and 6 bases lay in between. Looked up from germline, CDR1 is SGHRS and CDR2 is YFSETQ. The length of the CDR3 is 15 residues.

The chain uses TRBV6-1 and TRBJ1-4; 9 bases map to TRBD1. This CDR3 has 19 residues. J was trimmed by 8 bases and V by 4 bases; bases with no gene match: 20. The V gene's germline CDR1 is MNHNS and CDR2 SASEGT. CDR3 in amino acids: CASSVRGQGFSQIREKLFF. CDR3 coding DNA: TGTGCCAGCAGTGTCCGGGGACAGGGCTTTTCTCAAATAAGGGAAAAACTGTTTTTT.

The gene calls are TRBV6-1 and TRBJ1-6; D uncertain. This CDR3 is 13 amino acids long. V was trimmed by 6 bases and J by 5 bases, leaving 8 bases between them. Germline lookup yields CDR1 MNHNS and CDR2 SASEGT. CDR3 residues: CASRLDDNSPLHF. DNA for the CDR3: TGTGCCAGCAGATTGGATGATAATTCACCCCTCCACTTT.

This clone was seen a single time. The V call is TRBV2, the J call TRBJ1-5; 12 positions agree with TRBD1. The CDR3 runs to 16 residues. Germline V gene lookup returns CDR1 SNHLY and CDR2 FYNNEI. The V segment lost 3 bases and the J segment 6 bases; nucleotides outside the gene matches: 6. CDR3: CASSDGTGGLTQPQHF. CDR3 sequence (DNA): TGTGCCAGCAGTGATGGGACAGGGGGCCTGACTCAGCCCCAGCATTTT.

Here the CDR3 DNA reads TGTGCCAGCAGACCTGCCGGGAACAGGTATCCACCCCTCCACTTT. It yields the protein CASRPAGNRYPPLHF. The rearrangement links TRBV6-5 to TRBJ1-6; D may be TRBD1 (5 bases). In germline, CDR1 is MNHEY, CDR2 SVGAGI. V lost 6 bases and J 11 bases, leaving 20 bases between the germline ends. This CDR3 contains 15 residues.

The chain carries TRBV2 and TRBJ2-5, with TRBD2 matching over 11 bases. With 2 bases clipped from V and 4 bases from J, the junction kept 9 bases outside the gene matches. Looked up from germline, CDR1 is SNHLY and CDR2 is FYNNEI. The CDR3 runs to 17 residues. CDR3 bases: TGTGCCAGCAGTGAATCTGTTCTAGCGGGGGGACTAGAGACCCAGTACTTC. Residues: CASSESVLAGGLETQYF.

The rearrangement uses TRBV6-4 and TRBJ2-1; D possibly corresponds to TRBD2 (6 bases). The V gene's germline CDR1 is MRHNA and CDR2 SNTAGT. The CDR3 runs to 16 residues. V lost 5 bases and J 0 bases, leaving 14 bases between the germline ends. The CDR3 DNA follows: TGTGCCAGCAGTCCTCGGGTGGGGGGCTCCTACAATGAGCAGTTCTTC. Translated: CASSPRVGGSYNEQFF.

The rearrangement uses TRBV27 and TRBJ2-3; D is uncertain. The germline V gene encodes CDR1 MNHEY and CDR2 SMNVEV (reference sequence). This CDR3 contains 13 residues. V was cut by 4 bases and J by 6 bases, with 11 bases left in between. CDR3 loop: CASSSLPADTQYF. The CDR3, as DNA: TGTGCCAGCAGTTCCCTACCGGCTGATACGCAGTATTTT.

This sequence joins TRBV7-9 and TRBJ1-4; no firm D call. Germline CDR1 reads SEHNR; CDR2 reads FQNEAQ (reference sequence). V lost 2 bases and J lost 0, with 10 bases in between. This CDR3 spans 16 amino acids. The CDR3 loop is CASSLTVVATNEKLFF. The CDR3 nucleotides are TGTGCCAGCAGCTTAACGGTCGTTGCAACTAATGAAAAACTGTTTTTT. Supplemented by reference TRBV7-9 and TRBJ1-4, the full variable domain reads DTGVSQNPRHKITKRGQNVTFRCDPISEHNRLYWYRQTLGQGPEFLTYFQNEAQLEKSRLLSDRFSAERPKGSFSTLEIQRTEQGDSAMYLCASSLTVVATNEKLFFGSGTQLSVL.

This chain uses TRBV7-3 with TRBJ2-2, with 8 bases fitting TRBD1. V shed 5 bases and J 7 bases; nucleotides not matched to a gene: 18. The CDR3 consists of 18 residues. Germline values: CDR1 SGHTA, CDR2 FQGTGA. CDR3 sequence: CASSLPTGGLGLDGELFF. For the CDR3, the DNA is TGTGCCAGCAGCCTCCCTACAGGGGGACTCGGGCTGGACGGGGAGCTGTTTTTT. The full variable domain, in which reference TRBV7-3 and TRBJ2-2 provide the parts outside the CDR3, is GAGVSQTPSNKVTEKGKYVELRCDPISGHTALYWYRQSLGQGPEFLIYFQGTGAADDSGLPNDRFFAVRPEGSVSTLKIQRTERGDSAVYLCASSLPTGGLGLDGELFFGEGSRLTVL.

This rearrangement joins TRBV18 to TRBJ2-1; D not resolved. This CDR3 contains 17 residues. The V gene's germline CDR1 is KGHSH and CDR2 LQKENI. V was clipped by 0 bases and J by 6 bases, with 18 bases between them. In DNA, the CDR3 is TGTGCCAGCTCACCACCCGCTGGCTCCGAATCTTCCAATGAGCAGTTCTTC. Amino acids: CASSPPAGSESSNEQFF.

The chain carries TRBV4-1 and TRBJ2-5; TRBD1 is a possible D gene (6 bases). The CDR3 is made up of 14 amino acids. V dropped 4 bases and J dropped 2 bases, with 11 bases sitting between them. CDR1 MGHRA and CDR2 YSYEKL come from the germline V gene. CDR3 in amino acids: CASSLSGEQETQYF. DNA for the CDR3: TGCGCCAGCAGCCTATCAGGGGAACAAGAGACCCAGTACTTC.

This clone turned up a few times. This chain joins TRBV18 and TRBJ2-1, with D tentatively TRBD1 (6 bases). The CDR3 extends over 17 amino acids. Trimming removed 3 bases from V and 1 base from J, with 16 bases in between. Germline CDR1 is KGHSH and CDR2 is LQKENI. The CDR3 nucleotides are TGTGCCAGCTCACCCTCTGCCCGGGACAAATCCTACAATGAGCAGTTCTTC. Translated, it gives CASSPSARDKSYNEQFF.

This chain uses TRBV27 with TRBJ2-7; 7 bases match TRBD2. CDR1 is MNHEY and CDR2 is SMNVEV in the germline V gene (reference sequence). CDR3 length equals 19 residues. With 0 bases clipped from V and 2 bases from J, the junction kept 16 bases outside the gene matches. CDR3 amino acids: CASSLSGKLGRDPTYEQYF. The CDR3 DNA reads as TGTGCCAGCAGTTTATCGGGTAAATTGGGGAGGGACCCTACCTACGAGCAGTACTTC.

This chain links TRBV9 with TRBJ2-2, with D tentatively TRBD1 (6 bases). Trimming removed 0 bases from V and 1 base from J, with 7 bases in between. CDR1 is SGDLS and CDR2 is YYNGEE in the germline V gene. CDR3 length equals 15 residues. CDR3 residues: CASSVATGNTGELFF. As DNA, the CDR3 is TGTGCCAGCAGCGTAGCGACAGGGAACACCGGGGAGCTGTTTTTT.

The genes are TRBV29-1 and TRBJ2-3; possible D gene TRBD2, 6 bases. CDR3 length equals 13 residues. The germline CDR1 and CDR2 sequences are SQVTM and ANQGSEA. Trimming removed 4 bases from V and 5 bases from J, with 13 bases in between. In DNA form, the CDR3 reads TGCAGCGTTGGGGGTGCAGCGGGAGATACGCAGTATTTT. Protein: CSVGGAAGDTQYF.

V is TRBV2 and J is TRBJ2-5; D gene uncertain. Between the trimmed V and J ends, which lost 4 bases and 2 bases, there was a span of 8 bases. The V gene's germline CDR1 is SNHLY and CDR2 FYNNEI. The CDR3 covers 13 residues. This CDR3 reads CASSGWLQETQYF. CDR3 bases: TGTGCCAGCAGTGGTTGGCTACAAGAGACCCAGTACTTC.

The chain links TRBV5-5 to TRBJ2-5; no clear D gene. CDR1 and CDR2 from the germline V gene are SGHKS and YYEKEE (reference sequence). Between the trimmed V and J ends, which lost 1 base and 5 bases, there was a span of 3 bases. The CDR3 covers 11 residues. Here the CDR3 reads CASSLLETQYF. The CDR3 DNA reads as TGTGCCAGCAGCTTGCTGGAGACCCAGTACTTC.